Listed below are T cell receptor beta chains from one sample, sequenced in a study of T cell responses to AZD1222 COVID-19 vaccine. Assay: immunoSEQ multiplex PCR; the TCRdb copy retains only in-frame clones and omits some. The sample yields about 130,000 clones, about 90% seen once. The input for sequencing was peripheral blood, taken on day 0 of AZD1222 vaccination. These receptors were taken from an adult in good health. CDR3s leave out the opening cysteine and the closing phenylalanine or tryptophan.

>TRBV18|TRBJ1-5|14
ASSPGTGQGNQPQH
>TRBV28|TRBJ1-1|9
ASSLFTEAF
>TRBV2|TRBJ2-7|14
ASNIPGQKISYEQY
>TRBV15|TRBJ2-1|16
ATSRSKGQGSSYNEQF
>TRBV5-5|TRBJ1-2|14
ASSWKTGSLDYGYT
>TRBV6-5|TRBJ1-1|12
ASSYGQVNTEAF
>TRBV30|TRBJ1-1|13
AGMLQGGMNTEAF
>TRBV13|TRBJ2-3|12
ASSENVNTDTQY
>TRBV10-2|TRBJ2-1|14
ASSDPGGRSYNEQF
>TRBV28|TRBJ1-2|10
ASTRPLYGYT
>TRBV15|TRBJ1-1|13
ATSRGGGVNTEAF
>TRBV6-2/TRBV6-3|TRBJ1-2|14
ASSYSKGNLIYGYT
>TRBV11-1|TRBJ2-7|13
ASSLGQGGPYEQY
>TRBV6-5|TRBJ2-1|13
ASSPFGGGAGEQF
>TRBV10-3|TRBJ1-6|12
AISDRQGYSPLH
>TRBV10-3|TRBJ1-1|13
ATGQGAKGGTEAF
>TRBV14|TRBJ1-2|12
ASSQGKQNYGYT
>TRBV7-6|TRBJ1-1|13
ASSLDEGMNTEAF
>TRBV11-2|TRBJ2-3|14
ASSLSLREFTDTQY
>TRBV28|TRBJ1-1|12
ASSFRGGSTEAF
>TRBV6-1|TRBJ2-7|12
ASSEGGHADEQY
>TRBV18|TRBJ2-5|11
ASSPYQRETQY
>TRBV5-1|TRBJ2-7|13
ASSLEVPREDEQY
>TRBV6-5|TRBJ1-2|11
ASSYSQGHGYT
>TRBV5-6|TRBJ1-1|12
ASSFGGDGTEAF
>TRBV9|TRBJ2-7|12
ASSFRGISYEQY
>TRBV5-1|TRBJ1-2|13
ASSTGDTGNYGYT
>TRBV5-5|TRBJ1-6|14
ASSSGGGPLNSPLH
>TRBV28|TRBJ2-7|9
AVGTSYEQY
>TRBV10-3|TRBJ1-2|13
AISDPQGMEKGYT
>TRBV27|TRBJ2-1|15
ASSLKGLAASYNEQF
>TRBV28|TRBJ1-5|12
ASSLPSPNQPQH
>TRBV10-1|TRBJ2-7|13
ASRTDYPSSYEQY
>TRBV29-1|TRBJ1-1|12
SVEGRQSNTEAF
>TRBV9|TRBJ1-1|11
ASSVGRSTEAF
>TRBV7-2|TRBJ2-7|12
ASSPQGNSYEQY
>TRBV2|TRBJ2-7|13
ASILSRDSKKEQY
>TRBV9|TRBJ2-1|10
ASSGYRVEQF
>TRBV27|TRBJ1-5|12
ASSPRDGNQPQH
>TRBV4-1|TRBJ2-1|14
ASSLLAGGSYNEQF
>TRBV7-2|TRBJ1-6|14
ASSRTVGTGGSPLH
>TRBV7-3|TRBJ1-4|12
ASSATGGNEKLF
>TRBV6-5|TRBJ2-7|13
ATTPIRSGSYEQY
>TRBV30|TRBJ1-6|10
AWGFGDSPLH
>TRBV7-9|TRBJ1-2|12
ASSSRTETYGYT
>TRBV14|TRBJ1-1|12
ASSVGRLNTEAF
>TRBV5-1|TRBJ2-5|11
ASSSGGGETQY
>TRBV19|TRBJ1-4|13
ASSDREVSRSGLF
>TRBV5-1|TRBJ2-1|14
ASNRLAGGGYNEQF
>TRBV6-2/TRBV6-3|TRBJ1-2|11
ASSYRGGYGYT
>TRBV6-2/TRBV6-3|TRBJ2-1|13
ASSLAGLTYNEQF